Below are 13 T cell receptor beta chains sequenced from a single sample in a study of T cells in Graves' hyperthyroidism and ophthalmopathy. The CDR3 regions of TCR beta were amplified from RNA transcripts. RT-PCR in the first round (using the HTBI primer set) targeted the TCR CDR3. TCRdb independently ran MiXCR on the multiplex PCR reads; one entry per CDR3 protein. The repertoire has some 380,000 distinct CDR3 sequences, around an eighth of them found once; the top ten carry 20%. The sample taken for sequencing was blood. These receptors came from a man aged 30 to 45 with Graves' hyperthyroidism that later progressed to Graves' ophthalmopathy.

This clonotype was counted at least ten times. The chain links TRBV6-5 to TRBJ2-5, with D possibly matching TRBD2 (5 bases). The germline CDR1 and CDR2 sequences are MNHEY and SVGAGI. The CDR3 is 14 amino acids. V dropped 4 bases and J dropped 5 bases, with 14 bases sitting between them. The CDR3 spells CASSFSEGGETQYF. CDR3 coding DNA: TGTGCCAGCAGTTTCTCTGAGGGTGGCGAGACCCAGTACTTC.

This clonotype showed up just a few times. The gene calls are TRBV2 and TRBJ1-4, with no clear D. This CDR3 comprises 15 residues. Trimming took 1 base from V and 0 from J, leaving 6 bases between them. The germline V gene encodes CDR1 SNHLY and CDR2 FYNNEI. In DNA, the CDR3 is TGTGCCAGCAGTGAAGGTAGTTCAACTAATGAAAAACTGTTTTTT. It translates to CASSEGSSTNEKLFF.

In its sample, this clonotype was seen many times. The V and J genes are TRBV6-1 and TRBJ2-2; TRBD2 matches 8 bases. J gave up 4 bases and V 5 bases, and 9 bases lay outside the gene matches. CDR1 is MNHNS, CDR2 SASEGT, per germline. The CDR3 has 16 amino acids. CDR3 bases: TGTGCCAGCAGTTCGGGGGGGGCCTCGAGCACCGGGGAGCTGTTTTTT. Its protein product is CASSSGGASSTGELFF.

This clonotype was detected many times. The chain carries TRBV10-2 and TRBJ1-5; a possible D gene is TRBD1 (6 bases). Germline V gene sequence: CDR1 WSHSY, CDR2 SAAADI. The CDR3 spans 14 residues. V dropped 4 bases and J dropped 5 bases, with 12 bases sitting between them. The CDR3 loop is CASSVPDSYQPQHF. DNA for the CDR3: TGCGCCAGCAGTGTCCCGGACAGCTATCAGCCCCAGCATTTT.

The CDR3 nucleotides are TGTGCCAGTAGCATCGGGACCGGGGTCGATGAGCAGTTCTTC. It specifies CASSIGTGVDEQFF. V is TRBV19 and J is TRBJ2-1; D may be TRBD1 or TRBD2 (5 bases each). There are 14 residues in the CDR3. Trimming cost V 6 bases and J 8 bases, with 17 bases left between them. CDR1 and CDR2 (germline): LNHDA, SQIVND (reference sequence).

This clonotype was counted between two and nine times. The chain combines TRBV4-1 with TRBJ1-2, with a tentative D call TRBD1 (6 bases). CDR1 is MGHRA, CDR2 YSYEKL, per germline. V shed 0 bases and J shed 5 bases, with 13 bases lying between them. The CDR3 runs to 15 residues. The CDR3 is CASSQETGNWYGYTF. In DNA form, the CDR3 reads TGCGCCAGCAGCCAAGAAACAGGGAATTGGTATGGCTACACCTTC.

This sequence joins TRBV5-4 and TRBJ2-3; D is undetermined. The CDR3 consists of 16 residues. Germline V gene lookup returns CDR1 SGHNT and CDR2 YYREEE (reference sequence). V gave up 0 bases and J gave up 3 bases, with 14 bases separating them. CDR3 sequence (DNA): TGTGCCAGCAGCTTGGAAATAGCCCTGGGGACAGATACGCAGTATTTT. It yields the protein CASSLEIALGTDTQYF.

The J gene is TRBJ2-2, the V gene TRBV5-1; no firm D call. Trimming pared 6 bases from V and 1 base from J, leaving 13 bases between. This CDR3 is built from 15 residues. CDR1 is SGHRS, CDR2 YFSETQ, per germline. The CDR3 protein is CASMQPGRNTGELFF. In DNA form, the CDR3 reads TGCGCCAGCATGCAACCGGGCCGGAACACCGGGGAGCTGTTTTTT. Variable domain in full (rest from reference TRBV5-1 and TRBJ2-2): KAGVTQTPRYLIKTRGQQVTLSCSPISGHRSVSWYQQTPGQGLQFLFEYFSETQRNKGNFPGRFSGRQFSNSRSEMNVSTLELGDSALYLCASMQPGRNTGELFFGEGSRLTVL.

V gene TRBV5-1 combines with J gene TRBJ2-7, with 7 bases that match TRBD2. This CDR3 is built from 13 residues. Trimming cost V 5 bases and J 3 bases; bases outside gene matches: 5. In germline, CDR1 is SGHRS, CDR2 YFSETQ. The CDR3 region has the DNA TGCGCCAGCAGGGCTAGCGGAATCTACGAGCAGTACTTC. Translation gives CASRASGIYEQYF.

This clonotype was counted many times. The V and J genes are TRBV7-2 and TRBJ2-3; weak D call: TRBD2 (6 bases). V lost 3 bases and J 4 bases, leaving 14 bases between the germline ends. The CDR3 extends over 15 amino acids. Germline values: CDR1 SGHTA, CDR2 FQGNSA. CDR3: CASSFGGGSADTQYF. As DNA, the CDR3 is TGTGCCAGCAGCTTTGGGGGAGGTAGCGCAGATACGCAGTATTTT.

This chain uses TRBV19 with TRBJ1-1; a possible D gene is TRBD1 (5 bases). Deletions cut 8 bases from V and 6 bases from J, with 16 bases between. The CDR3 sequence is 13 residues long. Germline CDR1 reads LNHDA; CDR2 reads SQIVND (reference sequence). The CDR3, as DNA: TGTGCCAGTTCAAACCAGGGTACGGCTGAAGCTTTCTTT. This gives the protein CASSNQGTAEAFF.

This clonotype was observed a handful of times. The chain employs TRBV4-1 and TRBJ2-2; a weak D match, TRBD1 (5 bases). Germline CDR1 and CDR2: MGHRA and YSYEKL. The CDR3 length is 16 residues. Trimming took off 0 bases at V and 6 bases at J, with 14 bases between the two ends. The CDR3 DNA follows: TGCGCCAGCAGCCAAGAACAAAGGGGCGGATCCGGGGAGCTGTTTTTT. Its protein is CASSQEQRGGSGELFF.

This clonotype was observed many times. The rearrangement uses TRBV28 and TRBJ1-2; D unclear. In germline, CDR1 is MDHEN, CDR2 SYDVKM. This CDR3 spans 12 amino acids. V gave up 6 bases and J gave up 6 bases, with 11 bases separating them. CDR3: CASSSPLHGYTF. CDR3 DNA: TGTGCCAGCAGCTCCCCACTGCATGGCTACACCTTC.